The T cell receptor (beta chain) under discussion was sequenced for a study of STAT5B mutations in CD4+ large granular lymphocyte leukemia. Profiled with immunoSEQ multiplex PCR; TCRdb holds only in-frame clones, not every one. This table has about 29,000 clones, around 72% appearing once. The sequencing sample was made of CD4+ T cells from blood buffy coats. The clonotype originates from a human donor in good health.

In DNA, the CDR3 is TGTGCCAGCAGCCCGAGCTCCTACGAGCAGTACTTC. This codes for CASSPSSYEQYF. This chain connects TRBV7-9 to TRBJ2-7; D call uncertain. V gave up 5 bases and J gave up 0 bases, with 5 bases separating them. This CDR3 is 12 amino acids long. Germline V CDR1 and CDR2: SEHNR, FQNEAQ (reference sequence).